What follows are 27 T cell receptor beta chains derived from one specimen sequenced in a study of T-cell reconstitution after alpha-beta-depleted transplantation in children. TCRbeta library preparation incorporated unique molecular identifiers. TCRdb recomputed calls from the PCR reads with MiXCR, one row per CDR3 protein. Seen here are 55,000 to 90,000 distinct CDR3 sequences, approximately 4.4% observed once, and the top ten hold under 20%. The sequencing here drew on PBMCs, mostly from graft donor cells, taken 180 days after TCRalphabeta/CD19-depleted stem cell transplant. These receptor sequences come from a boy under three years old who had a stem cell transplant for acute myeloid leukemia, so the T cells may come from the graft donor.

This clonotype was recorded at least ten times. This chain joins TRBV4-2 and TRBJ1-2; D uncertain. Germline CDR1 reads LGHNA; CDR2 reads YNFKEQ. This CDR3 comprises 14 residues. V was pared by 2 bases and J by 1 base, with 8 bases between. The CDR3 DNA reads TGTGCCAGCAGCCAACTGATGAATAACTATGGCTACACCTTC. It yields the protein CASSQLMNNYGYTF.

This clonotype was picked up many times. The V and J genes are TRBV6-2 or TRBV6-3 and TRBJ2-5, with a tentative D call TRBD1 (5 bases). The CDR3 length is 16 residues. Germline V lookup: CDR1 MNHEY, CDR2 SVGEGT. Trimming stripped 5 bases from V and 3 bases from J, with 19 bases between. This chain's CDR3 is CASSPPDKLPEETQYF. Written as DNA, the CDR3 is TGTGCCAGCAGTCCCCCGGACAAGCTGCCCGAAGAGACCCAGTACTTC.

This clonotype was detected only once. The J gene is TRBJ2-7, the V gene TRBV13, with 8 positions matching TRBD2. This CDR3 spans 15 amino acids. Germline CDR1 and CDR2: PRHDT and FYEKMQ (reference sequence). The V segment lost 5 bases and the J segment 3 bases; nucleotides outside the gene matches: 9. CDR3 nucleotide sequence: TGTGCCAGCAGCCTAACCCGGGCGGGGGGCTACGAGCAGTACGTC. Protein: CASSLTRAGGYEQYV.

This clonotype occurred many times. CDR3 amino acids: CASRGTGGQPQHF. In nucleotides, the CDR3 is TGTGCCAGCAGAGGGACAGGGGGTCAGCCCCAGCATTTT. This rearrangement joins TRBV12-3 or TRBV12-4 to TRBJ1-5; 11 bases line up with TRBD1. The CDR3 consists of 13 residues. J was trimmed by 6 bases and V by 6 bases; bases with no gene match: 1.

This clonotype was recorded at least ten times. The gene calls are TRBV20-1 and TRBJ2-3; possible D gene TRBD2, 6 bases. Trimming stripped 3 bases from V and 0 bases from J, with 13 bases between. CDR1 and CDR2 (germline): DFQATT, SNEGSKA (reference sequence). The CDR3 is 15 residues long. The DNA of the CDR3 is TGCAGTGCTAGCACGGGGACTGTTAGCACAGATACGCAGTATTTT. Translated: CSASTGTVSTDTQYF.

This clonotype came up many times. This chain uses TRBV7-7 with TRBJ1-1; D call uncertain. The CDR3 consists of 13 residues. Germline V CDR1 and CDR2: SSHAT, FNYEAQ (reference sequence). V was clipped by 2 bases and J by 0 bases, with 4 bases between them. This CDR3 is CASSLSLNTEAFF. CDR3 DNA sequence: TGTGCCAGCAGCTTAAGTTTGAACACTGAAGCTTTCTTT.

The chain has TRBV4-1 and TRBJ2-2; 7 bases are a match to TRBD1. The CDR3 length is 18 residues. In germline, CDR1 is MGHRA, CDR2 YSYEKL. Germline trimming cut 1 base from V and 5 bases from J; bases unmatched to any gene: 13. This CDR3 is CASSQGVLTGLSTGELFF. The CDR3 nucleotides are TGCGCCAGCAGCCAAGGGGTCTTGACAGGGCTTTCGACCGGGGAGCTGTTTTTT.

This clonotype has ten or more counts. This chain joins TRBV5-1 and TRBJ2-3; tentative D call: TRBD1 (6 bases). Germline CDR1 SGHRS, CDR2 YFSETQ. This CDR3 contains 14 residues. V lost 3 bases to trimming and J lost 3 bases, with 11 bases between them. In DNA form, the CDR3 reads TGCGCCAGCAGCTGGGGGCTAGCAACAGATACGCAGTATTTT. Translating gives CASSWGLATDTQYF.

This chain links TRBV7-6 with TRBJ1-5, with D possibly matching TRBD1 (6 bases). V was cut by 4 bases and J by 4 bases, with 11 bases left in between. From germline, CDR1 is SGHVS and CDR2 FNYEAQ. The CDR3 is 14 amino acids. CDR3 sequence (DNA): TGTGCCAGCAGCTCTACCAGGGGAAATCAGCCCCAGCATTTT. Protein: CASSSTRGNQPQHF. Variable domain in full (rest from reference TRBV7-6 and TRBJ1-5): GAGVSQSPRYKVTKRGQDVALRCDPISGHVSLYWYRQALGQGPEFLTYFNYEAQQDKSGLPNDRFSAERPEGSISTLTIQRTEQRDSAMYRCASSSTRGNQPQHFGDGTRLSIL.

The V gene is TRBV5-6, the J gene TRBJ2-7, with D possibly being TRBD2 (5 bases). The V end lost 7 bases, the J end lost 6 bases, and 17 bases lay between the germline ends. The CDR3 has 13 residues. Per germline, CDR1 SGHDT and CDR2 YYEEEE. As DNA, the CDR3 is TGTGCCAGCGGCCCCGGGGTCCTCTGCGAGCAGTACTTC. Its translation is CASGPGVLCEQYF.

This clonotype was seen repeatedly, ten times or more. The rearrangement uses TRBV5-1 and TRBJ1-2, with D perhaps TRBD1 (6 bases). CDR3 length equals 14 residues. Germline CDR1 reads SGHRS; CDR2 reads YFSETQ. Trimming left V 0 bases short and J 6 bases short, with 12 bases between. The CDR3, as DNA: TGCGCCAGCAGCTTGGCCGGGACATCCCATGGCTACACCTTC. Encoded protein: CASSLAGTSHGYTF.

This clonotype occurred many times. The rearrangement joins TRBV7-2 to TRBJ2-3; TRBD2 is a possible D gene (5 bases). The CDR3 length is 15 residues. Germline V gene data show CDR1 as SGHTA and CDR2 as FQGNSA. The germline V and J ends were trimmed by 3 bases and 0 bases, with 10 bases remaining between them. CDR3 sequence (DNA): TGTGCCAGCAGCTTGAACGGGGTGAGCACAGATACGCAGTATTTT. Its protein is CASSLNGVSTDTQYF.

This clonotype was seen repeatedly, ten times or more. The chain carries TRBV5-1 and TRBJ1-1; a weak D match, TRBD1 (5 bases). The germline V gene encodes CDR1 SGHRS and CDR2 YFSETQ. V lost 3 bases, J lost 6 bases, and 15 bases lay in between. This CDR3 contains 14 residues. CDR3 sequence (DNA): TGCGCCAGCAGCTCGGACACCTGGGACCCTGAAGCTTTCTTT. Translation: CASSSDTWDPEAFF.

This clonotype came up many times. The chain links TRBV18 to TRBJ2-3; 9 bases agree with TRBD2. The length of the CDR3 is 16 residues. CDR1 is KGHSH, CDR2 LQKENI, per germline. V lost 5 bases, J lost 6 bases, and 12 bases stayed unmatched. The CDR3 region is CASSSLAGNLGDTQYF. Written as DNA, the CDR3 is TGTGCCAGCTCATCCCTAGCGGGGAACCTGGGTGATACGCAGTATTTT.

This clonotype occurred many times. This chain links TRBV5-1 with TRBJ2-2, with D maybe TRBD1 (5 bases). CDR3 length: 14 amino acids. CDR1 is SGHRS and CDR2 is YFSETQ in the germline V gene. V lost 2 bases and J lost 3, with 8 bases in between. The chain's CDR3 is CASSFPRDTGELFF. DNA of the CDR3: TGCGCCAGCAGCTTTCCCAGGGACACCGGGGAGCTGTTTTTT.

This clonotype was observed at least ten times. The chain couples TRBV5-1 to TRBJ2-2; 8 nucleotides align to TRBD1. The ends lost 5 bases at V and 1 base at J; junction bases unmatched: 4. Germline CDR1 is SGHRS and CDR2 is YFSETQ. The CDR3 consists of 15 residues. CDR3 loop: CASRAGTGNTGELFF. The DNA of the CDR3 is TGCGCCAGCAGGGCCGGGACAGGGAACACCGGGGAGCTGTTTTTT.

The table lists this clonotype with many counts. This chain joins TRBV24-1 and TRBJ2-5; D is unclear. The CDR3 runs to 13 residues. Germline-derived CDR1 and CDR2 are KGHDR and SFDVKD. The V and J ends lost 5 bases and 5 bases respectively, with 11 bases between them. The CDR3 DNA is TGTGCCACCAGTGCCCTGGGCGCCGAGACCCAGTACTTC. This encodes CATSALGAETQYF.

This clonotype was recorded at least ten times. This rearrangement joins TRBV5-1 to TRBJ1-1; 9 bases fit TRBD1. Germline loops: CDR1 SGHRS, CDR2 YFSETQ. There are 13 residues in the CDR3. V trimming: 1 base; J trimming: 9 bases; junction bases outside the gene matches: 4. The CDR3 region has the DNA TGCGCCAGCAGCTTGTGGACAGGGGATAAAGCTTTCTTT. Its protein product is CASSLWTGDKAFF.

Ten or more counts support this clonotype. J is TRBJ1-1 and V is TRBV16, with D hard to call. V was pared by 0 bases and J by 0 bases, with 5 bases between. Germline V gene data show CDR1 as KGHSY and CDR2 as FQNENV. The CDR3 length is 14 residues. The CDR3: CASSQSKVNTEAFF. The CDR3 nucleotides read TGTGCCAGCAGCCAATCTAAAGTGAACACTGAAGCTTTCTTT.

The sample holds many counts of this clonotype. The rearrangement joins TRBV7-9 to TRBJ1-1; unclear D gene. V gave up 0 bases and J gave up 2 bases, with 16 bases separating them. There are 17 residues in the CDR3. CDR1 SEHNR and CDR2 FQNEAQ come from the germline V gene (reference sequence). The CDR3 protein is CASSLARSNSFNTEAFF. The CDR3 coding sequence is TGTGCCAGCAGCTTAGCGAGGAGTAACAGCTTCAACACTGAAGCTTTCTTT.

In this sample, this clonotype turned up many times. The rearrangement links TRBV3-1 to TRBJ1-4; weak D call: TRBD1 (5 bases). Trimming took off 1 base at V and 8 bases at J, with 11 bases between the two ends. From germline, CDR1 is LGHDT and CDR2 YNNKEL (reference sequence). The CDR3 covers 14 residues. CDR3 protein: CASSQAGRGEKLFF. In nucleotides, the CDR3 is TGTGCCAGCAGCCAAGCAGGGCGGGGCGAAAAACTGTTTTTT.

This clonotype appeared many times. This chain connects TRBV19 to TRBJ2-2; TRBD1 agrees at 12 bases. CDR1 LNHDA and CDR2 SQIVND come from the germline V gene (reference sequence). CDR3 length equals 16 residues. V was clipped by 5 bases and J by 7 bases; unmatched bases: 8. The CDR3: CASSPGDRGRLGELFF. The CDR3 DNA is TGTGCCAGTAGTCCAGGGGACAGGGGGCGCCTCGGGGAGCTGTTTTTT.

This clonotype was recorded many times. The chain couples TRBV5-1 to TRBJ1-2; D gene uncertain. V was cut by 1 base and J by 4 bases, with 8 bases left in between. CDR1 is SGHRS and CDR2 is YFSETQ in the germline V gene. The CDR3 sequence is 13 residues long. CDR3 region: CASSLREGYGYTF. The CDR3 DNA is TGCGCCAGCAGCTTGCGGGAGGGCTATGGCTACACCTTC.

Ten or more counts support this clonotype. The J gene is TRBJ1-6, the V gene TRBV21-1. TRBV21-1 is described as a pseudogene. This CDR3 has 18 amino acids. CDR3 in amino acids: CASSLRPKGPPYNSPLHF. Here the CDR3 DNA reads TGTGCCAGCAGCCTCCGCCCAAAAGGGCCTCCCTATAATTCACCCCTCCACTTT.

At least ten counts were recorded for this clonotype. The chain employs TRBV3-1 and TRBJ2-3; D possibly corresponds to TRBD1 (6 bases). Germline V gene lookup returns CDR1 LGHDT and CDR2 YNNKEL (reference sequence). The CDR3 is made up of 16 amino acids. V lost 4 bases and J 2 bases, leaving 16 bases between the germline ends. CDR3 amino acids: CASSPPRVGATDTQYF. The DNA of the CDR3 is TGTGCCAGCAGCCCCCCCAGAGTGGGGGCCACAGATACGCAGTATTTT.

This clonotype was observed at least ten times. This rearrangement joins TRBV20-1 to TRBJ2-7; tentatively, D is TRBD1 (6 bases). Germline V gives CDR1 DFQATT, CDR2 SNEGSKA (reference sequence). CDR3 size: 15 residues. V shed 0 bases and J shed 4 bases, with 16 bases lying between them. CDR3: CSARDGRQAGYEQYV. DNA of the CDR3: TGCAGTGCTAGAGATGGGCGACAGGCAGGTTACGAGCAGTACGTC.

This clonotype was picked up many times. V and J are TRBV4-1 and TRBJ2-1; D unclear. The CDR3 has 14 residues. The V end was cut by 3 bases, the J end by 6 bases, with 12 bases between. Germline CDR1 MGHRA, CDR2 YSYEKL. The CDR3 here is CASSHRNGGNEQFF. The CDR3 DNA reads as TGCGCCAGCAGCCACCGAAACGGCGGCAATGAGCAGTTCTTC.